Following are 18 T cell receptor beta chains from one sample sequenced in a study of blood T cells in healthy people across ages. It was with a sample-barcoded 5' primer and a J-beta primer mix that a second PCR of roughly 7 to 12 cycles was run. TCRdb independently ran MiXCR on the 5' RACE reads; one entry per CDR3 protein. The data show approximately 800,000 distinct CDR3 sequences, around 50% seen once. Material: blood. Source of these receptors: a man aged 40-50 years in good health.

Only a few counts were recorded for this clonotype. The V gene is TRBV27, the J gene TRBJ2-6; 8 bases match TRBD2. The V gene's germline CDR1 is MNHEY and CDR2 SMNVEV (reference sequence). Losses at the gene ends were 6 bases for V and 1 base for J; bases not matched to a gene: 5. The CDR3 has 16 amino acids. The CDR3 reads CASSPGGVSGANVLTF. CDR3 in DNA: TGTGCCAGCAGCCCCGGGGGGGTTTCTGGGGCCAACGTCCTGACTTTC.

The sample holds a few counts of this clonotype. This chain uses TRBV9 with TRBJ2-4; no reliable D call. The J call may be in error: the DNA end matches TRBJ2-7 better. The CDR3 is 15 residues long. Germline values: CDR1 SGDLS, CDR2 YYNGEE. The CDR3 coding sequence is TGTGCCAGCAGCCCCCAGGCCTATTCCCCCCACGAGCAGTACTTC. This translates into CASSPQAYSPHEQYF.

The chain employs TRBV10-3 and TRBJ1-5; D might be TRBD1 (6 bases). The V gene lost 6 bases and the J gene lost 6 bases, with 15 bases spanning the gap. Germline V gives CDR1 ENHRY, CDR2 SYGVKD. The CDR3 is made up of 14 amino acids. CDR3 nucleotides: TGTGCCATCAGCTCAGACAGGTCAGGTCAGCCCCAGCATTTT. Its translation is CAISSDRSGQPQHF.

This chain links TRBV28 with TRBJ2-3, with a possible D match to TRBD1 (7 bases). The germline V and J ends were trimmed by 6 bases and 6 bases, with 16 bases remaining between them. CDR3 size: 14 residues. Germline V gene lookup returns CDR1 MDHEN and CDR2 SYDVKM. In nucleotides, the CDR3 is TGTGCCAGCAGAGGTCACAGGGGACTCGATACGCAGTATTTT. Translating it yields CASRGHRGLDTQYF.

The chain recombines TRBV5-1 with TRBJ2-1, with 9 bases that match TRBD1. The CDR3 loop spans 15 amino acids. Germline-derived CDR1 and CDR2 are SGHRS and YFSETQ. The J segment lost 9 bases and the V segment lost 0 bases, leaving 7 bases of the junction unmatched. The CDR3 protein is CASSLGDRVIGEQFF. As DNA, the CDR3 is TGCGCCAGCAGCTTGGGGGACAGGGTTATCGGTGAGCAGTTCTTC.

The chain is built from TRBV4-2 and TRBJ2-5, with 7 bases matching TRBD2. The CDR3 length is 15 residues. CDR1 LGHNA and CDR2 YNFKEQ come from the germline V gene. V was pared by 1 base and J by 5 bases, with 7 bases of the junction left unmatched. As DNA, the CDR3 is TGTGCCAGCAGCCAAGCCGACGGGCGGGGGGAGACCCAGTACTTC. Its translation: CASSQADGRGETQYF.

The gene calls are TRBV25-1 and TRBJ1-5, with D unclear. Germline assignment: CDR1 MGHDK and CDR2 SYGVNS. V lost 2 bases and J lost 2, with 10 bases in between. The CDR3 has 15 residues. CDR3 DNA: TGTGCCAGCAGTGAAAATCTACGGGGCAATCAGCCCCAGCATTTT. This translates into CASSENLRGNQPQHF.

The rearrangement uses TRBV7-2 and TRBJ2-7, with D hard to call. In germline, CDR1 is SGHTA, CDR2 FQGNSA. The CDR3 is made up of 13 amino acids. The germline V and J ends were trimmed by 1 base and 6 bases, with 10 bases remaining between them. The CDR3 region is CASSLVRSSEQYF. The CDR3 DNA reads TGTGCCAGCAGCTTAGTTCGGTCGTCCGAGCAGTACTTC.

The CDR3 sequence is CASSWPGAGGHNEQYF. The CDR3 DNA reads TGTGCCAGCAGTTGGCCGGGGGCGGGGGGGCACAATGAGCAGTACTTC. The rearrangement uses TRBV7-9 and TRBJ2-7, with 9 bases aligning to TRBD2. Germline V gene data show CDR1 as SEHNR and CDR2 as FQNEAQ (reference sequence). The V and J ends lost 6 bases and 7 bases, in that order; junction bases with no gene match: 16. CDR3 length equals 16 residues. Full variable domain (remainder filled in from reference TRBV7-9 and TRBJ2-7): DTGVSQNPRHKITKRGQNVTFRCDPISEHNRLYWYRQTLGQGPEFLTYFQNEAQLEKSRLLSDRFSAERPKGSFSTLEIQRTEQGDSAMYLCASSWPGAGGHNEQYFGPGTRLTVT.

The V gene is TRBV5-1, the J gene TRBJ1-2; D gene ambiguous. The CDR3 length is 14 residues. V was cut by 4 bases and J by 2 bases, with 12 bases left in between. Per germline, CDR1 SGHRS and CDR2 YFSETQ. CDR3 sequence: CASSPALSNYGYTF. CDR3 sequence (DNA): TGCGCCAGCAGCCCTGCGCTGTCCAACTATGGCTACACCTTC.

This clonotype has only a few counts. The genes are TRBV2 and TRBJ1-5, with D possibly matching TRBD1 (5 bases). This CDR3 contains 14 residues. Trimming took 6 bases from V and 0 from J, leaving 9 bases between them. In germline, CDR1 is SNHLY, CDR2 FYNNEI. The CDR3 region is CASRTDYSNQPQHF. As DNA, the CDR3 is TGTGCCAGCAGGACAGACTATAGCAATCAGCCCCAGCATTTT.

CDR3 coding DNA: TGCAGTGCTAGAACTTGGGACAGATCCTCAAGTAATGAGCAGTTCTTC. It codes for CSARTWDRSSSNEQFF. V and J are TRBV20-1 and TRBJ2-1; 7 nucleotides agree with TRBD1. The V segment lost 2 bases and the J segment 7 bases; nucleotides outside the gene matches: 14. Looked up from germline, CDR1 is DFQATT and CDR2 is SNEGSKA (reference sequence). The CDR3 contains 16 residues.

This clonotype was seen only once. The CDR3 nucleotides read TGCGCCAGCAGCTTTTCCATTAGCACAGATACGCAGTATTTT. Protein product: CASSFSISTDTQYF. The chain combines TRBV5-1 with TRBJ2-3; D remains ambiguous. V lost 2 bases and J 0 bases, leaving 7 bases between the germline ends. This CDR3 has 14 amino acids. The germline gives CDR1 SGHRS, CDR2 YFSETQ.

This clonotype was counted between two and nine times. J is TRBJ1-6 and V is TRBV5-1; D gene uncertain. This CDR3 region has 14 residues. With 3 bases removed from V and 2 bases from J, the gap between germline ends came to 6 bases. Germline V gene data show CDR1 as SGHRS and CDR2 as YFSETQ. In nucleotides, the CDR3 is TGCGCCAGCAGCTCCTCCGCCTATAATTCACCCCTCCACTTT. Its protein is CASSSSAYNSPLHF.

The V call is TRBV7-2, the J call TRBJ2-3; 8 nucleotides line up with TRBD2. The CDR3 has 18 residues. V was pared by 5 bases and J by 1 base, with 14 bases of the junction left unmatched. In germline, CDR1 is SGHTA, CDR2 FQGNSA. The CDR3 bases are TGTGCCAGCAGCCCAGGCGGTGGCGGGAGGAGGGGCACAGATACGCAGTATTTT. This translates into CASSPGGGGRRGTDTQYF. The complete variable domain, with remaining parts taken from reference TRBV7-2 and TRBJ2-3, reads GAGVSQSPSNKVTEKGKDVELRCDPISGHTALYWYRQSLGQGLEFLIYFQGNSAPDKSGLPSDRFSAERTGGSVSTLTIQRTQQEDSAVYLCASSPGGGGRRGTDTQYFGPGTRLTVL.

The CDR3 spells CASSLEGQVDTGELFF. CDR3 DNA sequence: TGCGCCAGCAGCTTGGAAGGGCAGGTTGACACCGGGGAGCTGTTTTTT. This chain uses TRBV5-1 with TRBJ2-2; D gene ambiguous. This CDR3 is built from 16 residues. CDR1 is SGHRS, CDR2 YFSETQ, per germline. The V end was cut by 0 bases, the J end by 3 bases, with 12 bases between.

The table lists this clonotype with a few counts. The V and J genes are TRBV6-2 or TRBV6-3 and TRBJ2-3; D not resolved. The CDR3 extends over 12 amino acids. The V gene's germline CDR1 is MNHEY and CDR2 SVGEGT. With 5 bases removed from V and 9 bases from J, the gap between germline ends came to 12 bases. CDR3 nucleotides: TGTGCCAGCAGTCTCGATTGGGGAACGCAGTATTTT. Translating it yields CASSLDWGTQYF.

This chain joins TRBV6-1 and TRBJ1-1, with 8 bases fitting TRBD1. This CDR3 spans 13 amino acids. The trim removed 4 bases at V and 6 bases at J, leaving 4 bases unmatched. Germline V lookup: CDR1 MNHNS, CDR2 SASEGT. In DNA, the CDR3 is TGTGCCAGCAGTGGAGACAGGGGCCCTGAAGCTTTCTTT. Its translation: CASSGDRGPEAFF.